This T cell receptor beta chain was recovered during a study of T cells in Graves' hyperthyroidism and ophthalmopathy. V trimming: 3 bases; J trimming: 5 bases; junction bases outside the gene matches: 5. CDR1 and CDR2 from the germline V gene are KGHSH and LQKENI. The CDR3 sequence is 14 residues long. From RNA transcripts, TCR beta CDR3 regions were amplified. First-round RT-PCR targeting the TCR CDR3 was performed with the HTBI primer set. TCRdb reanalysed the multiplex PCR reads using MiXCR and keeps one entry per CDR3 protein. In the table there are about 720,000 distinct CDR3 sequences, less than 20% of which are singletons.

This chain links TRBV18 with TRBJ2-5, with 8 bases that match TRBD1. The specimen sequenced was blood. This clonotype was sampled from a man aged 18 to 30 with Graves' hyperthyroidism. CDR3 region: CASSPMDRAETQYF. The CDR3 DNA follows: TGTGCCAGCTCACCTATGGACAGGGCGGAGACCCAGTACTTC.